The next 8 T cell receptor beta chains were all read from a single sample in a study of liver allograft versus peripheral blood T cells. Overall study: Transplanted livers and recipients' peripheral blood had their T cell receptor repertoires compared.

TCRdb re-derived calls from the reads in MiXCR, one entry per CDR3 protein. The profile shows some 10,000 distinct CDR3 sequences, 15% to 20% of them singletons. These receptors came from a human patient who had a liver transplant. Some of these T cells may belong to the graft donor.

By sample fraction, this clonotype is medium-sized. In nucleotides, the CDR3 is TGTGCCAGCAGCTTAGGATTTTCGAACACCGGGGAGCTGTTTTTT. Amino acid sequence: CASSLGFSNTGELFF. The V and J genes are TRBV7-9 and TRBJ2-2; D is undetermined. The germline gives CDR1 SEHNR, CDR2 FQNEAQ (reference sequence). CDR3 length equals 15 residues. The V and J ends lost 1 base and 0 bases respectively, with 6 bases between them.

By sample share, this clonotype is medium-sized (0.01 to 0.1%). CDR3 amino acids: CASSFSGELFF. DNA for the CDR3: TGTGCCAGCAGTTTCTCCGGGGAGCTGTTTTTT. The gene calls are TRBV6-5 and TRBJ2-2; no definite D call. This CDR3 comprises 11 residues. The V end was cut by 4 bases, the J end by 6 bases, with 3 bases between. Germline CDR1 reads MNHEY; CDR2 reads SVGAGI.

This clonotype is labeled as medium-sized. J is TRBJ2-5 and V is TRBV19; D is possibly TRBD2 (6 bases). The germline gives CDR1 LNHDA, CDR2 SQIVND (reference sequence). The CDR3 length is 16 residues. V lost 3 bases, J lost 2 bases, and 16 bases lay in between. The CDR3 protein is CASSIGGQGGQETQYF. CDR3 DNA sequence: TGTGCCAGTAGTATTGGTGGGCAGGGAGGTCAAGAGACCCAGTACTTC.

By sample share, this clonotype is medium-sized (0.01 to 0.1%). The CDR3 bases are TGTGCCAGCAGTTTATGGAGTGACAGTTCAACTAATGAAAAACTGTTTTTT. Protein product: CASSLWSDSSTNEKLFF. The genes are TRBV28 and TRBJ1-4; perhaps TRBD1 as D (5 bases). Trimming took 0 bases from V and 0 from J, leaving 11 bases between them. The V gene's germline CDR1 is MDHEN and CDR2 SYDVKM. This CDR3 is built from 17 residues.

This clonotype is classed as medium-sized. For the CDR3, the DNA is TGTGCCAGCTCACCTCGAGTGGACAATCTCGCAGATACGCAGTATTTT. Protein sequence: CASSPRVDNLADTQYF. The chain recombines TRBV18 with TRBJ2-3, with D possibly TRBD1 on 5 matching bases. This CDR3 region has 16 residues. The ends were cut back, 3 bases at V and 4 bases at J, with 17 bases in the middle. The germline gives CDR1 KGHSH, CDR2 LQKENI.

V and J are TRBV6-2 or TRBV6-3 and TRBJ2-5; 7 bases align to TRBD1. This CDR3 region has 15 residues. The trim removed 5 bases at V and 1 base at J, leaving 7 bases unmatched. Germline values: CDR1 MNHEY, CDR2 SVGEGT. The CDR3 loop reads CASSKTSGGQETQYF. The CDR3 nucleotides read TGTGCCAGCAGTAAAACCTCAGGGGGCCAAGAGACCCAGTACTTC.

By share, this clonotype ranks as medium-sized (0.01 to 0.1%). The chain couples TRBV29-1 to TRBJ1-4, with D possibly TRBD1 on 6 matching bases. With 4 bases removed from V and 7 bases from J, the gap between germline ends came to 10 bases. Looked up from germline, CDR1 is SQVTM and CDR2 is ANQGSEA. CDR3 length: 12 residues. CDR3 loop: CSVAGVGEKLFF. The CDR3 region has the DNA TGCAGCGTTGCAGGGGTAGGTGAAAAACTGTTTTTT.

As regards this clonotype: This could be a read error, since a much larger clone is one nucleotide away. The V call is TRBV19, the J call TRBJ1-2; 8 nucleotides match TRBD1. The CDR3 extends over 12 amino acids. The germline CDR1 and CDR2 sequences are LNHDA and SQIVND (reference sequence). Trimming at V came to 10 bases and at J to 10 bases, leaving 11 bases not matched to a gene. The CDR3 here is CATSGQGGDYTF. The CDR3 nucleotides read TGTGCCACCTCCGGACAGGGTGGTGACTACACCTTC.